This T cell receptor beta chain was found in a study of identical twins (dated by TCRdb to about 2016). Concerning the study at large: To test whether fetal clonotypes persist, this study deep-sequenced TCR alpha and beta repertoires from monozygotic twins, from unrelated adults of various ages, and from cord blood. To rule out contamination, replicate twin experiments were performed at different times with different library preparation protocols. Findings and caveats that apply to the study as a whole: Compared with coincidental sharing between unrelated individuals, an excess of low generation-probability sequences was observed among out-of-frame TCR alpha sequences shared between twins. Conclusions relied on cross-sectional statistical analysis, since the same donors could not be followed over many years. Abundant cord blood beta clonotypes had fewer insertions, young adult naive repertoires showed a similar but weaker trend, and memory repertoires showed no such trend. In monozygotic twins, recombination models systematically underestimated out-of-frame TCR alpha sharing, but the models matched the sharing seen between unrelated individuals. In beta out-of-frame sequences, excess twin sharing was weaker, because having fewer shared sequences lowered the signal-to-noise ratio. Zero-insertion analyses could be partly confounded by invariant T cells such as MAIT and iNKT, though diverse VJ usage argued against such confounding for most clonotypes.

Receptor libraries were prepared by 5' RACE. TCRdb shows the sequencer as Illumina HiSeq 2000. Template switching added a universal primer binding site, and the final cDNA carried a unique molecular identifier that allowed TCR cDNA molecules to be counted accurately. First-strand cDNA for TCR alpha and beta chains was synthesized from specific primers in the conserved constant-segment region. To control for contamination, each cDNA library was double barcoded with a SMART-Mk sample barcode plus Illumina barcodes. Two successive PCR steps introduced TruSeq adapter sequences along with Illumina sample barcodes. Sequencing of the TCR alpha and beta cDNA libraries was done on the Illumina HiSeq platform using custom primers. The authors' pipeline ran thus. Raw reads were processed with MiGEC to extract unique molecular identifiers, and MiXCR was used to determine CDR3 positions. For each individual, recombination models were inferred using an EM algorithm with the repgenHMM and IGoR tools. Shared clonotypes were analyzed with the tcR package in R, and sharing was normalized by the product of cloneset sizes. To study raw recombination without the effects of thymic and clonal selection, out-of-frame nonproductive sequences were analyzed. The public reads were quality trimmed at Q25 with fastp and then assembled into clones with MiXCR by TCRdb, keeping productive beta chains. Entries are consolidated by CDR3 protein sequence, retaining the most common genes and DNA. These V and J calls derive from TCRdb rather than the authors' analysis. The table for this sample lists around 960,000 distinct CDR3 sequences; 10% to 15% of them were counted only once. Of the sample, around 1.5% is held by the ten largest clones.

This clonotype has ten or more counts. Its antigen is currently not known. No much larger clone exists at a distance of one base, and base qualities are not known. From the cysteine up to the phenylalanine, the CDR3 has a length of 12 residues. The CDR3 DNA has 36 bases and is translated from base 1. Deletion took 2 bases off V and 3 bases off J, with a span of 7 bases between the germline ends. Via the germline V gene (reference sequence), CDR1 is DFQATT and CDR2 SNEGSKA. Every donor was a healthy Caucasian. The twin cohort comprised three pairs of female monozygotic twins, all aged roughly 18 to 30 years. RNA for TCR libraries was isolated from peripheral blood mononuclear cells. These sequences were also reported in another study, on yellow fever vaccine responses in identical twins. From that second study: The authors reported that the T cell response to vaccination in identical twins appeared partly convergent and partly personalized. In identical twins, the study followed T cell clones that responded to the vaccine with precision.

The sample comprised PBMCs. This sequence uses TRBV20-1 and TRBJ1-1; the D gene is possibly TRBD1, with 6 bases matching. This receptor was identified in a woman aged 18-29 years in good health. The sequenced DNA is TGCAGTGCTAGACAGGGGTACACTGAAGCTTTCTTT. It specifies CSARQGYTEAFF.